The 17 T cell receptor beta chains given below trace back to one sample, sequenced in a study of beta chain features in type 1 diabetes. All of the isolated RNA was reverse transcribed, so expressed TCRB transcripts were sequenced. Profiling relied on immunoSEQ multiplex PCR, and the TCRdb table lists in-frame clones only, not all of them. In the table there are around 400,000 clones, 10% to 15% of which are singletons. Sequencing was carried out using naive CD4+ T cells from blood. These receptors all stem from a man aged 18 to 30 in good health.

CDR3 bases: TGTGCCAGCTCACCAATCGTTGCTAGCGGCAATTACTACAATGAGCAGTTCTTC. The encoded protein is CASSPIVASGNYYNEQFF. The V gene is TRBV18, the J gene TRBJ2-1; 7 bases match TRBD2. V was clipped by 2 bases and J by 3 bases; unmatched bases: 13. The CDR3 loop spans 18 amino acids. Germline V CDR1 and CDR2: KGHSH, LQKENI.

The V call is TRBV27, the J call TRBJ1-2; the D gene is possibly TRBD1 (5 bases). Trimming took 5 bases from V and 5 from J, leaving 15 bases between them. Germline CDR1 is MNHEY and CDR2 is SMNVEV (reference sequence). The CDR3 sequence is 14 residues long. CDR3 sequence reads: CASSLSGNRYGYTF. Here the CDR3 DNA reads TGTGCCAGCAGTCTCTCAGGGAACCGATATGGCTACACCTTC.

This clone occurred a few times. The chain joins TRBV6-5 to TRBJ2-3; D may be TRBD2 (5 bases). The CDR3 has 15 amino acids. Germline lookup yields CDR1 MNHEY and CDR2 SVGAGI. The V end was cut by 6 bases, the J end by 1 base, with 14 bases between. The CDR3 DNA reads as TGTGCCAGCAGATATCGTTCCGGGGGCACAGATACGCAGTATTTT. Translating it yields CASRYRSGGTDTQYF.

This clone has a single count. The chain recombines TRBV9 with TRBJ1-6; D is perhaps TRBD1 (5 bases). The germline gives CDR1 SGDLS, CDR2 YYNGEE. V was clipped by 4 bases and J by 8 bases, with 19 bases between them. The CDR3 spans 16 residues. The DNA of the CDR3 is TGTGCCAGCAGCCCGGGGGGAGGATTTTATGATTCACCCCTCCACTTT. Translation: CASSPGGGFYDSPLHF.

The V gene is TRBV2, the J gene TRBJ2-7, with TRBD2 identical over 7 bases. After removal of 2 bases from V and 2 bases from J, the junction contained 6 bases not matched to a gene. Germline CDR1 is SNHLY and CDR2 is FYNNEI. The CDR3 consists of 15 residues. The DNA of the CDR3 is TGTGCCAGCAGTGAACGTCTAGCGGCGACCTACGAGCAGTACTTC. Protein: CASSERLAATYEQYF.

In this sample, this clone turned up a few times. V is TRBV28 and J is TRBJ1-5; possibly TRBD1 for D (5 bases). The CDR3 is 15 amino acids. Trimming took off 6 bases at V and 4 bases at J, with 16 bases between the two ends. Germline V CDR1 and CDR2: MDHEN, SYDVKM. The CDR3 is CASRTKGGGNQPQHF. Written as DNA, the CDR3 is TGTGCCAGCAGGACGAAGGGCGGGGGGAATCAGCCCCAGCATTTT.

V gene TRBV7-9 combines with J gene TRBJ1-2; D might be TRBD1 (6 bases). CDR3 length equals 13 residues. Germline V gene sequence: CDR1 SEHNR, CDR2 FQNEAQ (reference sequence). Deletions cut 3 bases from V and 6 bases from J, with 11 bases between. The CDR3 nucleotides read TGTGCCAGCAGCTTCACAGGGAGTGATGGCTACACCTTC. Its translation is CASSFTGSDGYTF.

V gene TRBV4-1 combines with J gene TRBJ1-4; D not resolved. Germline CDR1 reads MGHRA; CDR2 reads YSYEKL. The CDR3 is made up of 21 amino acids. With 5 bases removed from V and 8 bases from J, the gap between germline ends came to 36 bases. CDR3 in amino acids: CASSFPIRRASTPVVMEKLFF. The DNA for the CDR3 is TGCGCCAGCAGCTTCCCGATCAGGAGGGCGTCAACCCCCGTGGTAATGGAAAAACTGTTTTTT.

This clone showed up just a few times. This rearrangement joins TRBV5-1 to TRBJ2-5; D call uncertain. The CDR3 has 11 amino acids. Germline CDR1 is SGHRS and CDR2 is YFSETQ. The V and J ends lost 0 bases and 7 bases respectively, with 4 bases between them. The CDR3: CASSLDGTQYF. Here the CDR3 DNA reads TGCGCCAGCAGCTTGGACGGGACCCAGTACTTC.

This clone was seen a few times. The V call is TRBV5-4, the J call TRBJ2-5, with 8 bases identical to TRBD1. The CDR3 has 15 residues. CDR1 and CDR2 from the germline V gene are SGHNT and YYREEE (reference sequence). V lost 1 base to trimming and J lost 1 base; unmatched junction nucleotides: 3. The DNA of the CDR3 is TGTGCCAGCAGCTTGCGGACAGGGACCCAAGAGACCCAGTACTTC. Its protein is CASSLRTGTQETQYF.

The chain couples TRBV6-5 to TRBJ1-2; D is unclear. This CDR3 comprises 14 residues. CDR1 and CDR2 from the germline V gene are MNHEY and SVGAGI. V was clipped by 5 bases and J by 8 bases, with 18 bases between them. The CDR3 DNA reads TGTGCCAGCAGTACTTACACCGGGATAAGCGGCTACACCTTC. The encoded protein is CASSTYTGISGYTF.

The genes are TRBV7-9 and TRBJ1-4; TRBD1 matches 8 bases. After removal of 4 bases from V and 7 bases from J, the junction contained 8 bases not matched to a gene. The CDR3 is 15 amino acids. Germline V gene lookup returns CDR1 SEHNR and CDR2 FQNEAQ (reference sequence). This chain's CDR3 is CASSSLTGAIEKLFF. In nucleotides, the CDR3 is TGTGCCAGCAGCTCTTTGACAGGGGCTATTGAAAAACTGTTTTTT.

The V and J genes are TRBV30 and TRBJ1-1, with 9 bases that match TRBD1. CDR1 GTSNPN and CDR2 SVGIG come from the germline V gene (reference sequence). The J segment lost 4 bases and the V segment lost 6 bases, leaving 6 bases of the junction unmatched. This CDR3 contains 13 residues. DNA of the CDR3: TGTGCCTGTTCTATGGACAGGGGCACTGAAGCTTTCTTT. This codes for CACSMDRGTEAFF.

This clone was seen a handful of times. The sample holds other DNA sequences that translate to the same CDR3. The genes are TRBV28 and TRBJ2-3; 8 bases match TRBD2. The length of the CDR3 is 12 residues. From germline, CDR1 is MDHEN and CDR2 SYDVKM. After removal of 4 bases from V and 6 bases from J, the junction contained 0 bases not matched to a gene. Here the CDR3 DNA reads TGTGCCAGCAGTTCGGGGGGGGATACGCAGTATTTT. This encodes CASSSGGDTQYF.

V and J are TRBV7-9 and TRBJ1-4; D possibly corresponds to TRBD1 (5 bases). Trimming cost V 6 bases and J 8 bases, with 19 bases left between them. CDR1 is SEHNR, CDR2 FQNEAQ, per germline (reference sequence). The CDR3 loop spans 15 amino acids. The chain's CDR3 is CASSSTGGSSEKLFF. In nucleotides, the CDR3 is TGTGCCAGCAGTTCCACCGGGGGATCCTCCGAAAAACTGTTTTTT. Full variable domain (rest looked up from reference TRBV7-9 and TRBJ1-4): DTGVSQNPRHKITKRGQNVTFRCDPISEHNRLYWYRQTLGQGPEFLTYFQNEAQLEKSRLLSDRFSAERPKGSFSTLEIQRTEQGDSAMYLCASSSTGGSSEKLFFGSGTQLSVL.

This clone was detected once. The chain carries TRBV30 and TRBJ1-2; 7 bases agree with TRBD1. CDR1 and CDR2 (germline): GTSNPN, SVGIG (reference sequence). V shed 3 bases and J 3 bases; nucleotides not matched to a gene: 4. The CDR3 consists of 13 residues. CDR3 DNA: TGTGCCTGGAGGGCTGACAGGGACTATGGCTACACCTTC. It translates to CAWRADRDYGYTF.

The chain carries TRBV5-4 and TRBJ2-1; 7 bases are a match to TRBD1. The V segment lost 2 bases and the J segment 5 bases; nucleotides outside the gene matches: 1. CDR1 is SGHNT and CDR2 is YYREEE in the germline V gene (reference sequence). CDR3 length: 13 amino acids. DNA of the CDR3: TGTGCCAGCAGCTTAACAGGGGACAATGAGCAGTTCTTC. Its protein product is CASSLTGDNEQFF.